These 23 T cell receptor beta chains were all obtained from the same sample, sequenced in a study of response to subunit inactivated influenza vaccine. A single record per CDR3 protein comes from TCRdb applying MiXCR to the RT-PCR reads. This repertoire shows around 300,000 distinct CDR3 sequences, roughly 22% found once; its top ten account for over 9%. The sample in question was PBMCs from blood, obtained 21 months after vaccination. The receptors come from a man between 45 and 75 years old who received an inactivated influenza vaccine.

This clonotype was seen a few times. Mismatch with germline at one junction end may stem from a read error. The CDR3 loop reads CASSRTETSEKLFF. The CDR3 DNA sequence: TGTGCCAGCAGTCGGACCGAGACTAGTGAAAAACTGTTTTTT. This sequence joins TRBV6-1 and TRBJ1-4; D gene unclear. Germline CDR1 and CDR2: MNHNS and SASEGT. The length of the CDR3 is 14 residues.

This sequence joins TRBV20-1 and TRBJ2-5; TRBD1 or TRBD2 may be the D gene (5 bases each). Trimming removed 4 bases at V and 1 base at J, with 16 bases between. In germline, CDR1 is DFQATT, CDR2 SNEGSKA (reference sequence). The CDR3 runs 15 residues. The CDR3 DNA is TGCAGTGCTAAAATTCGAGCAGGGACCCAAGAGACCCAGTACTTC. This sequence encodes CSAKIRAGTQETQYF.

Concerning this clonotype itself: A read error may produce the germline difference seen at one junction end. The CDR3 protein is CASSLNAQTNTGAFF. The CDR3 DNA reads as TGTGCCAGCAGCTTAAACGCACAAACGAACACTGGAGCTTTCTTT. The chain links TRBV7-2 to TRBJ1-1; D is uncertain. Germline lookup yields CDR1 SGHTA and CDR2 FQGNSA. This CDR3 is built from 15 residues.

The CDR3 reads CASSLQTGLVYYTEAFF. The CDR3 nucleotides are TGTGCCAGCAGCTTGCAGACAGGACTTGTTTACTACACTGAAGCTTTCTTT. V is TRBV7-2 and J is TRBJ1-1; D might be TRBD1 (6 bases). The germline V gene encodes CDR1 SGHTA and CDR2 FQGNSA. This CDR3 is built from 17 residues. V lost 3 bases, J lost 3 bases, and 20 bases lay in between.

The chain links TRBV30 to TRBJ2-7, with 8 bases that match TRBD1. The CDR3 is 12 amino acids. After removal of 8 bases from V and 5 bases from J, the junction contained 8 bases not matched to a gene. The germline gives CDR1 GTSNPN, CDR2 SVGIG (reference sequence). The DNA of the CDR3 is TGTGCCCGGACAGGGCCCACCCACGAGCAGTACTTC. Translated: CARTGPTHEQYF.

This clonotype has a count of ten or more. The V call is TRBV4-2, the J call TRBJ2-5; D possibly corresponds to TRBD2 (5 bases). Germline CDR1 and CDR2: LGHNA and YNFKEQ. CDR3 length equals 15 residues. Trimming took 0 bases from V and 4 from J, leaving 12 bases between them. The CDR3 DNA follows: TGTGCCAGCAGCCAAGATCATCGCGGGTCAGAGACCCAGTACTTC. It translates to CASSQDHRGSETQYF.

This clonotype was observed at least ten times. The CDR3 coding sequence is TGTGCCAGCAGCTTAGACCGGGCATCCTACGAGCAGTACTTC. Amino acids: CASSLDRASYEQYF. The chain is built from TRBV7-2 and TRBJ2-7; D ambiguous. The CDR3 loop spans 14 amino acids. CDR1 is SGHTA and CDR2 is FQGNSA in the germline V gene. The V end lost 1 base, the J end lost 1 base, and 8 bases lay between the germline ends.

The rearrangement uses TRBV20-1 and TRBJ2-1, with D possibly TRBD2 on 6 matching bases. The CDR3 length is 12 residues. Trimming took off 6 bases at V and 4 bases at J, with 10 bases between the two ends. Germline CDR1 is DFQATT and CDR2 is SNEGSKA (reference sequence). CDR3: CSARRVYNEQFF. CDR3 nucleotides: TGCAGTGCGCGGAGGGTTTACAATGAGCAGTTCTTC.

Worth noting for this clonotype: Since a much larger clone is just one base distant, this may be a read error. V and J are TRBV12-3 or TRBV12-4 and TRBJ1-3, with D unresolved. The CDR3 is 16 residues long. Here the CDR3 reads CASRVGGLVGGNTTYF. The CDR3 DNA reads TGTGCCAGCAGAGTAGGAGGGTTAGTGGGAGGAAACACCACATATTTT.

This clonotype came up a few times. This chain links TRBV12-3 or TRBV12-4 with TRBJ1-1, with 10 bases fitting TRBD1. This CDR3 region has 15 residues. The V gene end was trimmed by 7 bases and the J gene end by 6 bases; junction bases not matched to a gene: 11. DNA of the CDR3: TGTGCCAGCACCGCAAGACAGGGGGCTCAGTCTGAAGCTTTCTTT. Protein: CASTARQGAQSEAFF.

This clonotype appeared many times. The chain has TRBV5-1 and TRBJ1-1; D not resolved. Between the trimmed V and J ends, which lost 0 bases and 1 base, there was a span of 7 bases. CDR3 length: 14 amino acids. Germline V CDR1 and CDR2: SGHRS, YFSETQ. CDR3 sequence reads: CASSLVAANTEAFF. The CDR3 DNA follows: TGCGCCAGCAGCTTGGTAGCAGCGAACACTGAAGCTTTCTTT.

The chain links TRBV28 to TRBJ1-5; possibly TRBD1 for D (5 bases). The V gene's germline CDR1 is MDHEN and CDR2 SYDVKM. The CDR3 sequence is 18 residues long. Trimming cost V 6 bases and J 0 bases, with 21 bases left between them. Written as DNA, the CDR3 is TGTGCCAGCAGACCTGTTCGGGACCGCTTCTATAGCAATCAGCCCCAGCATTTT. This encodes CASRPVRDRFYSNQPQHF.

The rearrangement links TRBV4-2 to TRBJ2-7; TRBD2 matches at 11 bases. With 1 base clipped from V and 3 bases from J, the junction kept 14 bases outside the gene matches. Germline values: CDR1 LGHNA, CDR2 YNFKEQ. The CDR3 length is 19 residues. The CDR3 here is CASSQVSYEGTSGFYEQYF. CDR3 coding DNA: TGTGCCAGCAGCCAAGTCTCGTATGAAGGGACTAGCGGCTTCTACGAGCAGTACTTC.

This clonotype occurred many times. The V call is TRBV21-1, the J call TRBJ1-5; the table calls TRBD1, which could not be checked here. TRBV21-1 is termed a pseudogene. This CDR3 is built from 17 residues. This CDR3 reads CASRPKPGQGAVQPQHF. CDR3 nucleotide sequence: TGTGCCAGCAGGCCAAAACCGGGACAGGGGGCCGTTCAGCCCCAGCATTTT.

This clonotype has a count of ten or more. The rearrangement links TRBV30 to TRBJ1-1; D not certain. Germline values: CDR1 GTSNPN, CDR2 SVGIG (reference sequence). Trimming pared 0 bases from V and 4 bases from J, leaving 21 bases between. This CDR3 contains 17 residues. The DNA of the CDR3 is TGTGCCTGGAGTGTAATAGGGCTCCGTAGGATGGGCACTGAAGCTTTCTTT. Its translation: CAWSVIGLRRMGTEAFF.

The chain's CDR3 is CASSGLAGATPSDTQYF. Here the CDR3 DNA reads TGTGCCAGCAGCGGACTAGCGGGAGCGACCCCGTCAGATACGCAGTATTTT. The genes are TRBV27 and TRBJ2-3; 13 bases are shared with TRBD2. Germline lookup yields CDR1 MNHEY and CDR2 SMNVEV (reference sequence). CDR3 size: 17 residues. V lost 6 bases, J lost 4 bases, and 10 bases stayed unmatched.

This chain uses TRBV6-2 or TRBV6-3 with TRBJ2-5; D is uncertain. The CDR3 totals 12 residues. V lost 5 bases and J lost 5, with 9 bases in between. Germline V gives CDR1 MNHEY, CDR2 SVGEGT. The DNA of the CDR3 is TGTGCCAGCAGTCAGCTTTCGGAGACCCAGTACTTC. Its protein product is CASSQLSETQYF.

The table lists this clonotype with many counts. The chain uses TRBV12-3 or TRBV12-4 and TRBJ1-1; D unresolved. Trimming took off 7 bases at V and 5 bases at J, with 8 bases between the two ends. The CDR3 has 11 amino acids. DNA for the CDR3: TGTGCCAGCACCAAAACGACTGAAGCTTTCTTT. Translation: CASTKTTEAFF.

The chain recombines TRBV27 with TRBJ2-1; TRBD1 matches at 8 bases. This CDR3 spans 15 amino acids. The ends lost 4 bases at V and 3 bases at J; junction bases unmatched: 5. Germline V lookup: CDR1 MNHEY, CDR2 SMNVEV (reference sequence). The CDR3 DNA reads TGTGCCAGCAGTTACGACAGGGGCCTCTACAATGAGCAGTTCTTC. It codes for CASSYDRGLYNEQFF.

This clonotype was observed a handful of times. The chain carries TRBV9 and TRBJ1-1, with D perhaps TRBD1 (6 bases). V was pared by 0 bases and J by 1 base, with 16 bases between. This CDR3 region has 17 residues. CDR1 and CDR2 from the germline V gene are SGDLS and YYNGEE. The CDR3 bases are TGTGCCAGCAGCGTAGGAGCATCCAAACAGGGGAACACTGAAGCTTTCTTT. Amino acid sequence: CASSVGASKQGNTEAFF.

This clonotype was detected only a few times. The chain has TRBV12-3 or TRBV12-4 and TRBJ2-3; D may correspond to TRBD1 or TRBD2 (5 bases each). There are 14 residues in the CDR3. Between the trimmed V and J ends, which lost 5 bases and 5 bases, there was a span of 14 bases. CDR3 protein: CASSPHRGGDTQYF. Here the CDR3 DNA reads TGTGCCAGCAGTCCCCACCGGGGCGGAGATACGCAGTATTTT.

The chain joins TRBV4-1 to TRBJ2-1; 10 bases fit TRBD2. Trimming took 0 bases from V and 8 from J; bases not matched to a gene: 10. The length of the CDR3 is 17 residues. Germline V gene data show CDR1 as MGHRA and CDR2 as YSYEKL. CDR3 coding DNA: TGCGCCAGCAGCCAAGAAATCAGCGGGAGGGCCCTAGATGAGCAGTTCTTC. This gives the protein CASSQEISGRALDEQFF.

This clonotype has more than one count but fewer than ten. This chain connects TRBV29-1 to TRBJ2-3; either TRBD1 or TRBD2 may fit D (7 bases each). CDR3 length: 13 residues. Germline CDR1 is SQVTM and CDR2 is ANQGSEA. Trimming took 3 bases from V and 8 from J, leaving 15 bases between them. For the CDR3, the DNA is TGCAGCGTTGACCCCGCCAGGGGGGGTACGCAGTATTTT. Residues: CSVDPARGGTQYF.